Below, one T cell receptor beta chain is given with its context. The PCR was carried out with 60 Vbeta primers and 13 Jbeta primers. Sequenced by immunoSEQ multiplex PCR; TCRdb stores in-frame clones only, minus some. The sample consists of 200,000 to 250,000 clones, about 80% of them appearing once. The sample is drawn from a study of cytomegalovirus exposure and HLA in healthy donors. This clonotype originated in a girl between 5 and 17 years old in good health and CMV-seronegative. Sequences were obtained from PBMCs.

CDR3 nucleotide sequence: TGCGCCAGCAGCTTGGGGACACATGCCTACGAGCAGTACTTC. It translates to CASSLGTHAYEQYF. The chain combines TRBV5-1 with TRBJ2-7; TRBD1 might be the D (5 bases). V lost 0 bases, J lost 2 bases, and 9 bases lay in between. CDR1 is SGHRS, CDR2 YFSETQ, per germline. The CDR3 extends over 14 amino acids.